This paragraph covers one T cell receptor (beta chain) sequence. Its antigen remains unknown. V gave up 5 bases and J gave up 2 bases, with 7 bases separating them. Germline V lookup: CDR1 PRHDT, CDR2 FYEKMQ (reference sequence). The CDR3 is 13 amino acids. Noted time point: naive CD8 control sorted from an acute-time-point sample. Method: immunoSEQ multiplex PCR; TCRdb's copy keeps in-frame clones and lacks some. The sample gives approximately 41,000 clones, more than 75% of which show up once; roughly 0.46% is in the top ten. This sample stems from a study of CD8 T cells in acute hepatitis C reinfection. Study-wide results and caveats: Few CDR3s matched those for other epitopes. Only TCRbeta was bulk sequenced, so alphabeta pairing is unknown. Regardless of outcome, thirteen public clonotypes appeared, one using V04-02/J02-02.

The origin of this receptor is a man between 25 and 39 years old with chronic hepatitis C. The J gene is TRBJ1-3, the V gene TRBV13; D might be TRBD1 (5 bases). Sequencing input: naive CD8+ T cells from PBMCs. CDR3 amino acids: CASSPDTGNTIYF. CDR3 bases: TGTGCCAGCAGCCCGGACACTGGAAACACCATATATTTT.